A single sample is the source of the 9 T cell receptor beta chains below, sequenced in a study of CD8+ T cells in alopecia areata. The sequencing template was cDNA reverse transcribed from extracted RNA. Sequencing used immunoSEQ multiplex PCR; TCRdb keeps in-frame clones, though not all of them. Of around 150,000 clones in the sample, about 60% were seen once. Source material: CD4+ T cells sorted from blood. The receptors were sampled from a human donor in good health.

This chain connects TRBV5-1 to TRBJ2-4; D call uncertain. Trimming shortened V by 4 bases and J by 0 bases, and 14 bases separated the two germline ends. CDR1 and CDR2 (germline): SGHRS, YFSETQ. This CDR3 is 16 amino acids long. In DNA form, the CDR3 reads TGCGCCAGCAGCCCGGGCGCAAACCTAGCCAAAAACATTCAGTACTTC. It codes for CASSPGANLAKNIQYF.

This clone was seen a few times. The rearrangement links TRBV10-2 to TRBJ2-7, with TRBD2 matching 10 bases. The ends lost 4 bases at V and 5 bases at J; junction bases unmatched: 5. Germline lookup yields CDR1 WSHSY and CDR2 SAAADI. This CDR3 contains 14 residues. The CDR3 nucleotides read TGCGCCAGCAGTGTTAGCGGGAGGAACCACGAGCAGTACTTC. This gives the protein CASSVSGRNHEQYF.

Here the CDR3 reads CSARGPGEQYF. The CDR3 nucleotides read TGCAGTGCTAGAGGCCCGGGGGAGCAGTACTTC. This sequence joins TRBV20-1 and TRBJ2-7; maybe TRBD2 (5 bases). The germline CDR1 and CDR2 sequences are DFQATT and SNEGSKA (reference sequence). The CDR3 is 11 amino acids. V lost 1 base to trimming and J lost 7 bases, with 8 bases between them.

This clone has a handful of counts. J is TRBJ2-2 and V is TRBV23-1, with TRBD1 identical over 9 bases. TRBV23-1 is assigned to the ORF class and has an uncertain function. The CDR3 runs to 14 residues. Trimming at V came to 10 bases and at J to 7 bases, leaving 10 bases not matched to a gene. CDR3 sequence (DNA): TGCGCCAACAGGGGGCCCCTCCCCATCGGGGAGCTGTTTTTT. Its translation: CANRGPLPIGELFF.

Here the CDR3 reads CASSPPREEQFF. Here the CDR3 DNA reads TGTGCCAGCAGCCCCCCGCGGGAGGAGCAGTTCTTC. The rearrangement uses TRBV7-2 and TRBJ2-1, with 7 positions matching TRBD2. With 5 bases clipped from V and 10 bases from J, the junction kept 5 bases outside the gene matches. This CDR3 spans 12 amino acids. Germline V gives CDR1 SGHTA, CDR2 FQGNSA.

This clone occurred a few times. The chain couples TRBV4-1 to TRBJ2-6, with D possibly being TRBD2 (7 bases). The CDR3 sequence is 18 residues long. Trimming cost V 3 bases and J 0 bases, with 15 bases left between them. Per germline, CDR1 MGHRA and CDR2 YSYEKL. The CDR3 DNA reads as TGCGCCAGCAGCCACCGAGGGGGAGGGGACTCTGGGGCCAACGTCCTGACTTTC. Translating it yields CASSHRGGGDSGANVLTF.

This clone has only a few counts. The chain recombines TRBV19 with TRBJ1-5; the D gene is possibly TRBD1 (5 bases). Germline V gene sequence: CDR1 LNHDA, CDR2 SQIVND (reference sequence). V was cut by 8 bases and J by 5 bases, with 16 bases left in between. The CDR3 runs to 14 residues. CDR3 region: CASATGAGHQPQHF. The CDR3 DNA sequence: TGTGCCAGTGCCACCGGGGCCGGCCATCAGCCCCAGCATTTT.

The gene calls are TRBV5-1 and TRBJ2-5; 14 bases line up with TRBD2. The ends lost 6 bases at V and 4 bases at J; junction bases unmatched: 5. CDR1 and CDR2 (germline): SGHRS, YFSETQ. The CDR3 extends over 15 amino acids. CDR3 sequence: CASKGLAGVGETQYF. DNA for the CDR3: TGCGCCAGCAAGGGACTAGCGGGAGTAGGAGAGACCCAGTACTTC.

This chain uses TRBV4-1 with TRBJ1-2, with 8 bases aligning to TRBD1. CDR1 MGHRA and CDR2 YSYEKL come from the germline V gene. There are 15 residues in the CDR3. The J segment lost 5 bases and the V segment lost 2 bases, leaving 7 bases of the junction unmatched. DNA for the CDR3: TGCGCCAGCAGCCAACCAACAGGGGGTGGGTATGGCTACACCTTC. Protein sequence: CASSQPTGGGYGYTF.